Listed here are 32 T cell receptor beta chains from one sample, sequenced in a study of T-cell reconstitution after alpha-beta-depleted transplantation in children. A TCRbeta library incorporating unique molecular identifiers was prepared. TCRdb re-derived calls from the PCR reads in MiXCR, one entry per CDR3 protein. In the table there are around 480,000 distinct CDR3 sequences, around a third of which are singletons. The material was PBMCs from the stem cell graft donor, obtained from the stem cell graft. Source of these receptors: a human donor who donated a stem cell graft to a child with aplastic anemia.

This clonotype was observed a handful of times. The chain links TRBV9 to TRBJ2-3, with 7 bases aligning to TRBD2. CDR1 and CDR2 from the germline V gene are SGDLS and YYNGEE. The CDR3 loop spans 16 amino acids. V gave up 7 bases and J gave up 6 bases; unmatched junction bases: 17. Written as DNA, the CDR3 is TGTGCCAGCGCCTTATACGGGGAGGGCCGGGCGGATACGCAGTATTTT. Its protein is CASALYGEGRADTQYF.

The chain is built from TRBV7-2 and TRBJ2-1; 7 nucleotides agree with TRBD2. The CDR3 totals 14 residues. Unmatched junction bases numbered 4, after V lost 3 bases and J lost 5 bases. CDR1 is SGHTA, CDR2 FQGNSA, per germline. CDR3 DNA sequence: TGTGCCAGCAGCTTGGCCAGCGGGAACAATGAGCAGTTCTTC. The encoded protein is CASSLASGNNEQFF.

The V call is TRBV15, the J call TRBJ1-2; D is possibly TRBD1 (5 bases). CDR3 length: 14 residues. The V and J ends lost 3 bases and 2 bases respectively, with 10 bases between them. Germline V gene data show CDR1 as LNHNV and CDR2 as YYDKDF (reference sequence). Written as DNA, the CDR3 is TGTGCCACCAGCAGCCCGAGGGGAAACTATGGCTACACCTTC. The encoded protein is CATSSPRGNYGYTF. The whole variable domain, remainder taken from reference TRBV15 and TRBJ1-2, is DAMVIQNPRYQVTQFGKPVTLSCSQTLNHNVMYWYQQKSSQAPKLLFHYYDKDFNNEADTPDNFQSRRPNTSFCFLDIRSPGLGDTAMYLCATSSPRGNYGYTFGSGTRLTVV.

The CDR3 DNA reads as TGTGCCATCAGTCCCTCAACGACAGGAATGAACACTGAAGCTTTCTTT. This gives the protein CAISPSTTGMNTEAFF. V usage is TRBV10-3 and J usage is TRBJ1-1; a possible D gene is TRBD1 (6 bases). This CDR3 contains 16 residues. The V end was cut by 5 bases, the J end by 0 bases, with 16 bases between. Per the germline V gene, CDR1 is ENHRY and CDR2 is SYGVKD.

This clonotype was counted a few times. The CDR3 nucleotides read TGTGCCAGCAGCTCCATTAAAGCCTACAATGAGCAGTTCTTC. Amino acid sequence: CASSSIKAYNEQFF. The chain combines TRBV11-2 with TRBJ2-1, with D unclear. The CDR3 totals 14 residues. The V gene lost 4 bases and the J gene lost 2 bases, with 9 bases spanning the gap. Germline loops: CDR1 SGHAT, CDR2 FQNNGV.

This clonotype was recorded only once. The chain uses TRBV5-4 and TRBJ2-1; 7 bases are a match to TRBD2. The germline gives CDR1 SGHNT, CDR2 YYREEE (reference sequence). CDR3 length: 16 amino acids. V lost 0 bases, J lost 0 bases, and 3 bases stayed unmatched. This chain's CDR3 is CASSLGGSVSYNEQFF. The CDR3 nucleotides read TGTGCCAGCAGCTTGGGCGGGAGCGTCTCCTACAATGAGCAGTTCTTC.

CDR3 in DNA: TGTGCCAGCAGCGTAGCACCGGGGACCGGGACTACAGGGGAGACCCAGTACTTC. Amino acid sequence: CASSVAPGTGTTGETQYF. The chain is built from TRBV9 and TRBJ2-5; perhaps TRBD2 as D (7 bases). V gave up 0 bases and J gave up 5 bases, with 23 bases separating them. The CDR3 is made up of 18 amino acids. Germline V lookup: CDR1 SGDLS, CDR2 YYNGEE.

This clonotype was found a few times. This chain joins TRBV6-1 and TRBJ1-6; possibly TRBD1 for D (5 bases). The germline gives CDR1 MNHNS, CDR2 SASEGT. The CDR3 contains 16 residues. V lost 6 bases and J 9 bases, leaving 21 bases between the germline ends. CDR3 amino acids: CASRRPPGPEGSPLHF. The CDR3 DNA is TGTGCCAGCAGACGACCGCCGGGACCTGAAGGTTCACCCCTCCACTTT.

On this clonotype itself: This could be a read error, since a much larger clone is one nucleotide away. The chain combines TRBV5-5 with TRBJ1-1, with TRBD1 as a possible D gene (6 bases). The CDR3 consists of 13 residues. Trimming left V 4 bases short and J 1 base short, with 8 bases between. Germline V gene lookup returns CDR1 SGHKS and CDR2 YYEKEE (reference sequence). CDR3 nucleotide sequence: TGTGCCAGCAGCACGACAGGGAACACTGAAGCTTTCTTT. This gives the protein CASSTTGNTEAFF.

J is TRBJ2-1 and V is TRBV12-3 or TRBV12-4; 7 positions match TRBD2. V lost 6 bases to trimming and J lost 4 bases; unmatched junction nucleotides: 9. The CDR3 is 15 residues long. The CDR3 DNA follows: TGTGCCAGCAGCCCCTCAGCGGGGCCTTACAATGAGCAGTTCTTC. This codes for CASSPSAGPYNEQFF.

This clonotype was seen more than once but under ten times. The chain recombines TRBV6-1 with TRBJ2-7; 8 nucleotides line up with TRBD2. The trim removed 1 base at V and 4 bases at J, leaving 6 bases unmatched. Germline CDR1 MNHNS, CDR2 SASEGT. The CDR3 is 15 residues long. The CDR3 nucleotides are TGTGCCAGCAGTGAAGTTGGACTAGCTGTGTACGAGCAGTACTTC. It is translated as CASSEVGLAVYEQYF.

The chain recombines TRBV20-1 with TRBJ2-1; D is possibly TRBD2 (6 bases). The CDR3 contains 12 residues. Trimming pared 6 bases from V and 4 bases from J, leaving 10 bases between. In germline, CDR1 is DFQATT, CDR2 SNEGSKA (reference sequence). The CDR3 bases are TGCAGTGCCAGGAGGGCGTACAATGAGCAGTTCTTC. It yields the protein CSARRAYNEQFF.

The chain uses TRBV4-3 and TRBJ2-1; 7 positions match TRBD2. Germline assignment: CDR1 LGHNA and CDR2 YSLEER. V lost 0 bases to trimming and J lost 9 bases; unmatched junction nucleotides: 14. This CDR3 spans 17 amino acids. The chain's CDR3 is CASSQDSFRLARAEQFF. CDR3 DNA: TGCGCCAGCAGCCAAGATTCATTCAGACTAGCTCGCGCTGAGCAGTTCTTC.

The chain combines TRBV11-2 with TRBJ2-2, with 9 bases identical to TRBD2. V dropped 0 bases and J dropped 5; count of bases not matched to a gene: 10. This CDR3 is built from 18 residues. Germline V gene data show CDR1 as SGHAT and CDR2 as FQNNGV. CDR3 loop: CASSLDGSGSIGTGELFF. In DNA, the CDR3 is TGTGCCAGCAGCTTAGATGGTAGCGGGAGTATAGGGACCGGGGAGCTGTTTTTT.

The V gene is TRBV20-1, the J gene TRBJ1-5; D unclear. Trimming took 6 bases from V and 0 from J, leaving 6 bases between them. The CDR3 contains 12 residues. Germline V gene data show CDR1 as DFQATT and CDR2 as SNEGSKA (reference sequence). The CDR3, as DNA: TGCAGTGCCTGCTATAGCAATCAGCCCCAGCATTTT. This encodes CSACYSNQPQHF.

The chain links TRBV20-1 to TRBJ2-7; D remains unclear. The CDR3 totals 13 residues. Germline V gene data show CDR1 as DFQATT and CDR2 as SNEGSKA (reference sequence). Trimming removed 0 bases from V and 0 bases from J, with 6 bases in between. This CDR3 reads CSARETDSYEQYV. For the CDR3, the DNA is TGCAGTGCTAGAGAAACAGACTCCTACGAGCAGTACGTC.

In this sample, this clonotype turned up once. This chain connects TRBV5-1 to TRBJ2-7, with D maybe TRBD1 (6 bases). The V gene lost 4 bases and the J gene lost 3 bases, with 20 bases spanning the gap. Per germline, CDR1 SGHRS and CDR2 YFSETQ. The CDR3 is 16 residues long. CDR3 amino acids: CASSVDSGTSFYEQYF. CDR3 coding DNA: TGCGCCAGCAGCGTGGACTCCGGGACAAGTTTCTACGAGCAGTACTTC. The variable domain in full, completed from reference TRBV5-1 and TRBJ2-7, reads KAGVTQTPRYLIKTRGQQVTLSCSPISGHRSVSWYQQTPGQGLQFLFEYFSETQRNKGNFPGRFSGRQFSNSRSEMNVSTLELGDSALYLCASSVDSGTSFYEQYFGPGTRLTVT.

V usage is TRBV12-5 and J usage is TRBJ1-3; D gene unclear. The CDR3 has 18 amino acids. Germline CDR1 and CDR2: LGHNT and FRNRAP. The V and J ends lost 6 bases and 0 bases respectively, with 21 bases between them. The CDR3 here is CASGRTPTVPYSGNTIYF. The CDR3 DNA is TGTGCTAGTGGACGTACTCCGACCGTCCCCTACTCTGGAAACACCATATATTTT.

This sequence joins TRBV4-3 and TRBJ1-5, with D maybe TRBD1 (5 bases). The CDR3 is made up of 15 amino acids. V was shortened by 2 bases and J by 6 bases, with 14 bases between the two germline ends. Germline V gene data show CDR1 as LGHNA and CDR2 as YSLEER. The CDR3 bases are TGCGCCAGCAGCCAAAACAGGCTAGCGGGTCAGCCCCAGCATTTT. Protein product: CASSQNRLAGQPQHF.

V gene TRBV15 combines with J gene TRBJ1-5; D uncertain. Germline CDR1 is LNHNV and CDR2 is YYDKDF (reference sequence). The V gene lost 5 bases and the J gene lost 2 bases, with 4 bases spanning the gap. This CDR3 has 12 amino acids. CDR3 nucleotide sequence: TGTGCCACCAGCGGCCGCAATCAGCCCCAGCATTTT. Translation: CATSGRNQPQHF.

CDR3 bases: TGCAGCGTACTGGGAGGATCAGAGAATACGCAGTATTTT. Protein product: CSVLGGSENTQYF. V gene TRBV29-1 combines with J gene TRBJ2-3; TRBD2 is a possible D gene (6 bases). This CDR3 is 13 amino acids long. From germline, CDR1 is SQVTM and CDR2 ANQGSEA. V lost 6 bases to trimming and J lost 7 bases, with 17 bases between them.

The chain links TRBV21-1 to TRBJ1-2. TRBV21-1 is deemed a pseudogene. The CDR3 totals 17 residues. CDR3 coding DNA: TGTGCCAGCAGCAAAGCAGCTCAGGGAGGGAATAACTATGGCTACACCTTC. It translates to CASSKAAQGGNNYGYTF.

This clonotype was recorded a few times. V gene TRBV6-1 combines with J gene TRBJ1-5; no firm D call. This CDR3 comprises 17 residues. Trimming removed 6 bases at V and 0 bases at J, with 18 bases between. In germline, CDR1 is MNHNS, CDR2 SASEGT. The CDR3 protein is CASRSQKLAGSNQPQHF. The DNA of the CDR3 is TGTGCCAGCAGGTCCCAAAAACTGGCTGGTAGCAATCAGCCCCAGCATTTT.

This clonotype turned up a few times. This chain joins TRBV5-1 and TRBJ2-1; D is ambiguous. The V and J ends lost 0 bases and 5 bases respectively, with 6 bases between them. The CDR3 runs to 13 residues. From germline, CDR1 is SGHRS and CDR2 YFSETQ. CDR3 coding DNA: TGCGCCAGCAGCTTGGAGGTGGACAATGAGCAGTTCTTC. It translates to CASSLEVDNEQFF.

This clonotype was recorded once. The V call is TRBV7-8, the J call TRBJ2-7, with 10 bases lining up with TRBD1. Germline V gene data show CDR1 as SGHVS and CDR2 as FQNEAQ. Trimming removed 0 bases from V and 6 bases from J; junction bases left unmatched: 5. The CDR3 length is 15 residues. Here the CDR3 reads CASSLAGQGYGEQYF. The CDR3 nucleotides are TGTGCCAGCAGCTTAGCGGGACAGGGGTATGGCGAGCAGTACTTC.

The chain uses TRBV6-1 and TRBJ1-3; possible D gene TRBD1, 5 bases. V lost 6 bases to trimming and J lost 4 bases, with 10 bases between them. CDR3 length: 13 amino acids. CDR1 MNHNS and CDR2 SASEGT come from the germline V gene. CDR3 loop: CASRGPSGNTIYF. The DNA for the CDR3 is TGTGCCAGCAGGGGGCCGTCGGGAAACACCATATATTTT.

The J gene is TRBJ2-1, the V gene TRBV29-1, with D hard to call. Germline CDR1 is SQVTM and CDR2 is ANQGSEA. The CDR3 has 14 amino acids. V shed 0 bases and J shed 3 bases, with 9 bases lying between them. The DNA of the CDR3 is TGCAGCGTTGAAGAGGCGTATCTCTACAATGAGCAGTTCTTC. The encoded protein is CSVEEAYLYNEQFF.

The chain couples TRBV20-1 to TRBJ1-5, with D unresolved. With 4 bases removed from V and 3 bases from J, the gap between germline ends came to 7 bases. The length of the CDR3 is 12 residues. Germline values: CDR1 DFQATT, CDR2 SNEGSKA (reference sequence). Written as DNA, the CDR3 is TGCAGTGCTAAAGGCCCCAATCAGCCCCAGCATTTT. Its protein product is CSAKGPNQPQHF.

This chain uses TRBV7-9 with TRBJ1-4, with 8 nucleotides matching TRBD1. With 5 bases clipped from V and 5 bases from J, the junction kept 13 bases outside the gene matches. CDR3 length equals 17 residues. Germline-derived CDR1 and CDR2 are SEHNR and FQNEAQ (reference sequence). The CDR3 loop reads CASSLVPGQAQNEKLFF. The CDR3, as DNA: TGTGCCAGCAGCCTAGTCCCGGGACAGGCCCAAAATGAAAAACTGTTTTTT.

This clonotype was counted a few times. The rearrangement links TRBV15 to TRBJ2-3; no definite D call. Germline CDR1 and CDR2: LNHNV and YYDKDF (reference sequence). The CDR3 length is 15 residues. Trimming shortened V by 0 bases and J by 6 bases, and 13 bases separated the two germline ends. Here the CDR3 DNA reads TGTGCCACCAGCAGAGATCTGGACGGCGTCGATACGCAGTATTTT. Translated, it gives CATSRDLDGVDTQYF.

The chain recombines TRBV19 with TRBJ1-4, with D hard to call. Trimming removed 1 base from V and 8 bases from J, with 11 bases in between. Germline assignment: CDR1 LNHDA and CDR2 SQIVND (reference sequence). CDR3 length: 14 amino acids. The CDR3 loop is CASSIVGRAEKLFF. The CDR3 bases are TGTGCCAGTAGTATAGTGGGCCGGGCGGAAAAACTGTTTTTT. Variable domain in full (rest from reference TRBV19 and TRBJ1-4): DGGITQSPKYLFRKEGQNVTLSCEQNLNHDAMYWYRQDPGQGLRLIYYSQIVNDFQKGDIAEGYSVSREKKESFPLTVTSAQKNPTAFYLCASSIVGRAEKLFFGSGTQLSVL.

This chain uses TRBV5-4 with TRBJ1-1; D gene ambiguous. The V gene's germline CDR1 is SGHNT and CDR2 YYREEE (reference sequence). The CDR3 contains 14 residues. Trimming shortened V by 0 bases and J by 4 bases, and 10 bases separated the two germline ends. The CDR3 spells CASSLAGFGTEAFF. In DNA, the CDR3 is TGTGCCAGCAGCTTGGCGGGTTTTGGCACTGAAGCTTTCTTT.